The TCR beta chain described here comes from a study of blood T cells in healthy people across ages (dated by TCRdb to between 2015 and 2017). Regarding the research as a whole: Template switching captured roughly one uniquely barcoded TCR beta cDNA molecule per two T cells in model experiments. For two donors (one aged 18 to 30 and one aged 80 or older), the study analyzed two additional independent replicas of 1 million unique cDNA reads from the same blood draw. To avoid experimental bias, donors of different ages were distributed randomly across sequencing lanes. The study measured age-related changes in TCR beta repertoire diversity using deep sequencing normalized with unique cDNA molecular identifiers. Donors were grouped into four age groups: young (average roughly 17 years), middle-aged (roughly 40), aged (roughly 67) and long-lived (about 90).

Library preparation used 5' RACE. Sequenced on an Illumina HiSeq 2500. A second PCR of about 6 to 12 cycles was performed with a sample-barcoded 5' primer and a J-beta primer mix. Each TCR beta cDNA molecule received a unique molecular identifier from a template-switch 5' adaptor carrying 12 random nucleotides. Each sample yielded at least 3 million CDR3-containing paired-end reads. The Mint cDNA synthesis kit, primed by a TRBC-specific oligonucleotide, was used to synthesize first-strand cDNA from all RNA. All cDNA was treated with uracil-DNA glycosylase and then went through a first 18-cycle PCR with the universal primers M1SS and BC2_uni_R. The study's own analysis went as follows. For normalization, 1 million high-quality reads were randomly selected from each sample, with every read carrying a distinct molecular identifier. Reads with shared molecular identifiers were discarded instead of being binned into consensus sequences. MiTCR, run with a Q25 quality threshold and the strictest error-elimination algorithm, handled CDR3 identification, clonotype clustering and error correction. A nonparametric unseen species model with Euler transformation was used to estimate a lower bound on total TCR beta diversity. TCRdb reanalyzed the raw reads on its own, using fastp at Q25 for trimming and MiXCR for clone calling, and kept in-frame beta chains. Each entry merges the rows of one CDR3 protein and shows their most common DNA and genes. These V and J calls are TCRdb output, not the study's own analysis. In this sample the table shows about 1.8 million distinct CDR3 sequences, 40% to 55% of which occur a single time. Jointly, the top ten make up over 2% of the sample.

Worth noting for this clonotype: The antigen this receptor binds is unknown. Qualities for individual bases were not recorded, and no much larger clone is one base off.

The CDR3 numbers 15 residues from cysteine through phenylalanine. Only the CDR3 region is kept as DNA, spanning 45 bases read in frame from base 1. Looking up the germline V gene yields CDR1 MNHEY and CDR2 SVGAGI. Relative to germline, V is missing 2 bases and J is missing 4 bases, with 4 bases of the junction outside any gene match. Systemically healthy Caucasian individuals from Russia, roughly 40 in total and aged about 6 to 100 years, were included as donors. Approximately 9.7 milliliters of peripheral blood were drawn from each donor into EDTA-treated Vacutainer tubes. Ficoll-Paque density-gradient centrifugation was used to isolate PBMCs, with at least 6.5 million per sample. Total RNA, at least 6 micrograms per sample, was extracted from PBMCs with Trizol reagent. Naive CD45RAhigh/CD27high T cell percentages were measured by flow cytometry on a PBMC aliquot from every donor. The paper as a whole reports these results and caveats: Observed TCR beta diversity per million T cells fell roughly linearly with age, and a significant reduction was already apparent by age approximately 40. There was a strong correlation between observed TCR beta diversity and the percentage of naive T cells measured by flow cytometry. Donor CMV infection status was unknown, potentially confounding age-related changes in expanded clonotypes. Total diversity estimates from one million sequenced T cells were considered lower bounds and underestimates. Compared with the aged group, the long-lived group had more naive CD4+ T cells, fewer expanded clones and increased TCR diversity, suggesting age selection. Conclusive comparison of naive and antigen-experienced compartments was prevented by the profiling of bulk unsorted PBMCs.

The rearranged chain carries TRBV6-5 and TRBJ2-3; 9 nucleotides in the junction match TRBD2. What was sequenced was blood. The TCR comes from a woman aged 35 to 49 in good health. CDR3 reads: CASSYGGGASDTQYF. The sequenced DNA is TGTGCCAGCAGTTACGGCGGGGGGGCCTCAGATACGCAGTATTTT.